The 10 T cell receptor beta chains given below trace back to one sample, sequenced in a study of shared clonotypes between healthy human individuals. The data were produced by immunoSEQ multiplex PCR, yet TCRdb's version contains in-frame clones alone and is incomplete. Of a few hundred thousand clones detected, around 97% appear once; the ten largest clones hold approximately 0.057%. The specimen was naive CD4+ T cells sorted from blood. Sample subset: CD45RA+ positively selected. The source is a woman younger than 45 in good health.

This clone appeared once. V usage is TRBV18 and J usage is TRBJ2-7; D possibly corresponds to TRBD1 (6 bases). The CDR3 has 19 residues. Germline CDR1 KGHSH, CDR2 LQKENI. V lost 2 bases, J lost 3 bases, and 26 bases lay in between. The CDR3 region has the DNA TGTGCCAGCTCACCAACAAGACAGGTATATTCCCGAGGGGGCTACGAGCAGTACTTC. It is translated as CASSPTRQVYSRGGYEQYF.

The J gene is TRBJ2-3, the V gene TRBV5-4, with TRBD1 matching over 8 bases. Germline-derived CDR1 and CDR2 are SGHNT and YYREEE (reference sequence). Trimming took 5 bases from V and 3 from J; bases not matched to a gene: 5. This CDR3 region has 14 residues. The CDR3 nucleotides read TGTGCCAGCAGTGACAGGGGTTCAACAGATACGCAGTATTTT. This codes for CASSDRGSTDTQYF.

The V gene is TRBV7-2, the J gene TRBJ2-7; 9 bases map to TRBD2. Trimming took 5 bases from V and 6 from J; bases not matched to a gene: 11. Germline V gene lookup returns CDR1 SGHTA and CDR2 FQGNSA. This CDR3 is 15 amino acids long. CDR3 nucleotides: TGTGCCAGCAGCCCACGGGCGGGAGGGCCTGGCGAGCAGTACTTC. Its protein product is CASSPRAGGPGEQYF.

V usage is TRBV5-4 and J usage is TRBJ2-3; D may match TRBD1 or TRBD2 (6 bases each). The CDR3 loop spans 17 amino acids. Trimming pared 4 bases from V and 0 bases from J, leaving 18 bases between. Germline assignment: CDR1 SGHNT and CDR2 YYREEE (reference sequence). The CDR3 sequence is CASSLTTGALSTDTQYF. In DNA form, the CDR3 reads TGTGCCAGCAGCCTCACGACGGGGGCGTTGAGCACAGATACGCAGTATTTT.

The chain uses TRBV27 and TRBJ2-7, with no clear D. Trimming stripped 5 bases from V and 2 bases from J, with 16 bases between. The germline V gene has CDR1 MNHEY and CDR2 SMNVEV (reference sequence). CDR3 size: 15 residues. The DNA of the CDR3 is TGTGCCAGCAGTCCCCGTATTGATTACGCCTACGAGCAGTACTTC. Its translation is CASSPRIDYAYEQYF.

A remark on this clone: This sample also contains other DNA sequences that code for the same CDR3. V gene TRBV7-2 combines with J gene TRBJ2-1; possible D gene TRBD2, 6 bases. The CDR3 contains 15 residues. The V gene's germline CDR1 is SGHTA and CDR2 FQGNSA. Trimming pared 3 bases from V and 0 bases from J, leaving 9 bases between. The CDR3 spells CASSFSGSSYNEQFF. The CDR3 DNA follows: TGTGCCAGCAGCTTTAGCGGAAGCTCCTACAATGAGCAGTTCTTC.

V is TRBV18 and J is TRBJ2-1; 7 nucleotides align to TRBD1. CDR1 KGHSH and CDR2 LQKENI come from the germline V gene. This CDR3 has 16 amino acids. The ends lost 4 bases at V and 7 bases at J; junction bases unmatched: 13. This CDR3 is CASSLDDRAGTNEQFF. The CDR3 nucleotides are TGTGCCAGCTCACTCGACGACAGGGCGGGTACAAATGAGCAGTTCTTC.

This CDR3 reads CASSFGTRIINEQFF. DNA for the CDR3: TGTGCCAGCAGCTTTGGGACTAGAATAATCAATGAGCAGTTCTTC. The chain couples TRBV2 to TRBJ2-1; 8 nucleotides agree with TRBD2. The CDR3 contains 15 residues. Looked up from germline, CDR1 is SNHLY and CDR2 is FYNNEI. V shed 6 bases, J shed 6 bases, and the junction held 10 bases outside the gene matches.

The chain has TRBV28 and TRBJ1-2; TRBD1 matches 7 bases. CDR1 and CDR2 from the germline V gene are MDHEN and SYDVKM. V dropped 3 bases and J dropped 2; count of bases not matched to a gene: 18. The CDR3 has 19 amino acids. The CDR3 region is CASSFSGLAPGQRNYGYTF. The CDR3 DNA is TGTGCCAGCAGTTTTTCGGGCTTAGCGCCGGGACAGAGAAACTATGGCTACACCTTC.

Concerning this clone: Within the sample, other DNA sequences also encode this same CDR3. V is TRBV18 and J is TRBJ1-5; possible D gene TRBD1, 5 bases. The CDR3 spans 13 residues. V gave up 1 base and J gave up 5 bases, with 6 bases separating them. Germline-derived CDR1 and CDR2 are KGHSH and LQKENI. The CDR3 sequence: CASSPQGHQPQHF. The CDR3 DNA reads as TGTGCCAGCTCACCACAGGGGCATCAGCCCCAGCATTTT.